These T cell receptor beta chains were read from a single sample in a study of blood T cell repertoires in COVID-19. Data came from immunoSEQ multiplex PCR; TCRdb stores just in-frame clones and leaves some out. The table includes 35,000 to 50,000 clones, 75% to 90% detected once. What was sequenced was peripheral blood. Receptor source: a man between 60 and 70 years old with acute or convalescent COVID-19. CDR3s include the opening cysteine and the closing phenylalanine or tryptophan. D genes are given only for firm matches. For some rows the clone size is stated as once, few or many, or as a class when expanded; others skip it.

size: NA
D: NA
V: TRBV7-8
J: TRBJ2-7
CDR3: CASLQGAATGYEQYF
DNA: TGTGCCAGCCTACAAGGGGCCGCTACGGGCTACGAGCAGTACTTC

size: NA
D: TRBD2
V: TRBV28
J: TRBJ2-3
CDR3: CASSPTLAATDTQYF
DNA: TGTGCCAGCAGCCCTACACTAGCGGCAACAGATACGCAGTATTTT

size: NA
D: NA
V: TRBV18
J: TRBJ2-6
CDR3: CASSPQNRPSGANVLTF
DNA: TGTGCCAGCTCACCACAAAACAGGCCCTCTGGGGCCAACGTCCTGACTTTC

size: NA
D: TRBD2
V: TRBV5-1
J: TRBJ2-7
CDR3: CASSFVAGGSYEQYF
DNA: TGCGCCAGCAGCTTTGTAGCGGGAGGGTCCTACGAGCAGTACTTC

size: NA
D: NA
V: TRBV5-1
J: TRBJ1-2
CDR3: CASSVLMGSQYGYTF
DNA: TGCGCCAGCAGCGTGTTAATGGGCTCCCAGTATGGCTACACCTTC

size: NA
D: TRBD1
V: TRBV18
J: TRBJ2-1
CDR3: CASSPQGALSYNEQFF
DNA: TGTGCCAGCTCACCACAGGGGGCTCTCTCCTACAATGAGCAGTTCTTC

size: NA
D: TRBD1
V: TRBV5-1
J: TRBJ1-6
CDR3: CASSFTGGDSPLHF
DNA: TGCGCCAGCAGCTTCACAGGGGGGGATTCACCCCTCCACTTT

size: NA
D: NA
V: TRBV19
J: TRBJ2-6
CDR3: CASMSFSGANVLTF
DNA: TGTGCCAGTATGTCGTTCTCTGGGGCCAACGTCCTGACTTTC

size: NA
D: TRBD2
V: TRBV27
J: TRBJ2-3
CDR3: CASSLWTSVGTDTQYF
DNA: TGTGCCAGCAGTTTATGGACTAGCGTGGGCACAGATACGCAGTATTTT

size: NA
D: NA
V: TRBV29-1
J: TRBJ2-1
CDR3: CSVDSGRGYNEQFF
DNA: TGCAGCGTGGATAGCGGTCGGGGTTACAATGAGCAGTTCTTC

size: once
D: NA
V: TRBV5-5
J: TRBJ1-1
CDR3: CASTQTRTVNTEAFF
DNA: TGTGCCAGCACTCAAACCAGGACAGTGAACACTGAAGCTTTCTTT

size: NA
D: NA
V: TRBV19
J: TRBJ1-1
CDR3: CASSKRENTEAFF
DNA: TGTGCCAGTAGTAAACGGGAGAACACTGAAGCTTTCTTT

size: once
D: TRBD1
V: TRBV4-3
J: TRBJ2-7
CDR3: CASSRDRGLGEQYF
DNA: TGCGCCAGCAGCCGGGACAGGGGGCTTGGCGAGCAGTACTTC

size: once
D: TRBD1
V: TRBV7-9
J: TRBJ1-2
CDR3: CASSPGGDRVPGYTF
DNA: TGTGCCAGCAGCCCAGGAGGCGACAGGGTGCCTGGCTACACCTTC

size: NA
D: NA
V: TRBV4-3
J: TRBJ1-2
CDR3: CASSFGGSGGYTF
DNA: TGCGCCAGCAGCTTCGGGGGAAGTGGTGGCTACACCTTC

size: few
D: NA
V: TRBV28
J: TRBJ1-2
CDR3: CASSYSDSVSLGYTF
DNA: TGTGCCAGCAGTTACTCGGACAGCGTATCCCTTGGCTACACCTTC

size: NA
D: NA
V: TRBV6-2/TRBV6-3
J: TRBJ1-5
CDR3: CASSYRPIGGSSNQPQHF
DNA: TGTGCCAGCAGTTACCGCCCTATCGGAGGGAGTAGCAATCAGCCCCAGCATTTT

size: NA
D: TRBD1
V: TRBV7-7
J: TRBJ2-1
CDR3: CAVLARTGASYNEQFF
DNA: TGTGCTGTCCTGGCTCGGACAGGGGCCTCTTATAATGAGCAGTTCTTC

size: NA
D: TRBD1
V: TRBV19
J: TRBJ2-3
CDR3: CASRRGSGQGSTDTQYF
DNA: TGTGCCAGTAGGCGCGGATCGGGACAGGGGAGCACAGATACGCAGTATTTT

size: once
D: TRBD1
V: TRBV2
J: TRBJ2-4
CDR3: CAFWGQGFAIQYF
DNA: TGTGCCTTTTGGGGACAGGGATTCGCCATTCAGTACTTC

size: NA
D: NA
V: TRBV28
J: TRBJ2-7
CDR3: CASSLRGPGIYEQYF
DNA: TGTGCCAGCAGTTTGAGAGGGCCTGGGATCTACGAGCAGTACTTC

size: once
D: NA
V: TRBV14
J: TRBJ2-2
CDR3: CASSQMTSSTGELFF
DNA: TGTGCCAGCAGCCAAATGACTTCTAGCACCGGGGAGCTGTTTTTT

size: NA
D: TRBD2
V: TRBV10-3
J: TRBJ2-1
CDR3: CAISGLAGAYNEQFF
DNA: TGTGCCATCAGTGGACTAGCGGGAGCCTACAATGAGCAGTTCTTC

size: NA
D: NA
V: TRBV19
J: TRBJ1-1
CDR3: CATQHVRRGNTEAFF
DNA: TGTGCCACCCAGCATGTCCGCCGGGGGAACACTGAAGCTTTCTTT

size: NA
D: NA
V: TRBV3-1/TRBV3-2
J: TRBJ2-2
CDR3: CASSQASLPGTGELFF
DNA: TGTGCCAGCAGCCAAGCTTCCTTACCGGGGACCGGGGAGCTGTTTTTT

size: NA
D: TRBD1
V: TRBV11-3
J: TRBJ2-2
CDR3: CASSQGQDRRELFF
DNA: TGTGCCAGCAGCCAAGGACAGGATCGTCGGGAGCTGTTTTTT

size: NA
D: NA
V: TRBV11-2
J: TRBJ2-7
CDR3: CASSLQGKGYEQYF
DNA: TGTGCCAGCAGCCTCCAGGGAAAAGGGTACGAGCAGTACTTC